Shown below are 5 T cell receptor beta chains from a single sample sequenced in a study of T cells after yellow fever vaccination. MiXCR, run by TCRdb on the 5' RACE reads, gives a single entry per CDR3 protein. Of roughly 320,000 distinct CDR3 sequences detected, around 11% appear once; the ten largest clones hold less than 3.5%. Specimen: CD4+ T cells sorted from PBMCs, collected 45 days after the yellow fever booster vaccination. Receptors were obtained from a man aged 18-30 years who received the YFV17D yellow fever vaccine.

This clonotype has more than one count but fewer than ten. The genes are TRBV6-5 and TRBJ2-2, with 9 bases aligning to TRBD2. The CDR3 spans 13 residues. The V gene's germline CDR1 is MNHEY and CDR2 SVGAGI. V shed 6 bases and J 7 bases; nucleotides not matched to a gene: 3. The CDR3 protein is CASRRGGIGELFF. The CDR3 DNA reads as TGTGCCAGCAGGCGGGGGGGCATCGGGGAGCTGTTTTTT.

The chain is built from TRBV24-1 and TRBJ1-1, with 9 positions matching TRBD1. From germline, CDR1 is KGHDR and CDR2 SFDVKD. The CDR3 sequence is 13 residues long. With V trimmed by 4 bases and J by 6 bases, 2 bases remained unmatched. The DNA of the CDR3 is TGTGCCACCAGTGAGCGGACAGGGGCTGAAGCTTTCTTT. Protein sequence: CATSERTGAEAFF.

The chain joins TRBV7-2 to TRBJ2-3; D is perhaps TRBD2 (7 bases). This CDR3 comprises 15 residues. CDR1 and CDR2 from the germline V gene are SGHTA and FQGNSA. V lost 0 bases to trimming and J lost 5 bases, with 12 bases between them. This CDR3 is CASSLAGGAGDTQYF. CDR3 coding DNA: TGTGCCAGCAGCTTAGCGGGGGGGGCCGGAGATACGCAGTATTTT.

A few counts support this clonotype. The chain recombines TRBV7-9 with TRBJ1-3; tentative D call: TRBD1 (5 bases). CDR3 length: 15 amino acids. Germline CDR1 reads SEHNR; CDR2 reads FQNEAQ (reference sequence). Between the trimmed V and J ends, which lost 7 bases and 2 bases, there was a span of 15 bases. As DNA, the CDR3 is TGTGCCAGCACCGGACCGGGGCGGGCTGGAAACACCATATATTTT. Protein sequence: CASTGPGRAGNTIYF. Variable domain in full (rest from reference TRBV7-9 and TRBJ1-3): DTGVSQNPRHKITKRGQNVTFRCDPISEHNRLYWYRQTLGQGPEFLTYFQNEAQLEKSRLLSDRFSAERPKGSFSTLEIQRTEQGDSAMYLCASTGPGRAGNTIYFGEGSWLTVV.

The J gene is TRBJ2-3, the V gene TRBV24-1; 7 bases line up with TRBD1. The junction had 2 bases not matched to a gene; V was cut back by 0 bases and J by 3 bases. CDR1 KGHDR and CDR2 SFDVKD come from the germline V gene. The CDR3 runs to 15 residues. The CDR3: CATSDLGRGTDTQYF. The CDR3 DNA reads TGTGCCACCAGTGATTTGGGCAGGGGGACAGATACGCAGTATTTT.